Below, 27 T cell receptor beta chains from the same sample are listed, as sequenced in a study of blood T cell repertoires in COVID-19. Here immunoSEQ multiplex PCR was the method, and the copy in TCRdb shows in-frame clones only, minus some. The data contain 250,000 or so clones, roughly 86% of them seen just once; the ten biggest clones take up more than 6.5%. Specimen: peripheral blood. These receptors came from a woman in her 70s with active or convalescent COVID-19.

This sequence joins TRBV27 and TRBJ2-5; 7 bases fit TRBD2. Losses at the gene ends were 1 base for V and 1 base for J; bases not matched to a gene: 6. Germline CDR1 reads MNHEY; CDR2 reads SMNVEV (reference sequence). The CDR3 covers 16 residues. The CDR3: CASSLFAGDLQETQYF. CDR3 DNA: TGTGCCAGCAGTTTATTTGCGGGGGACCTCCAAGAGACCCAGTACTTC.

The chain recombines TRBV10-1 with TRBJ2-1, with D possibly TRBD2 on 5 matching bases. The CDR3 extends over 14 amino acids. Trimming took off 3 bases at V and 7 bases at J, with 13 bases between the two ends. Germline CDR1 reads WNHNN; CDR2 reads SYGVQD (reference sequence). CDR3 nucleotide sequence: TGCGCCAGCAGTGACAGCCCCGGGGTGAATGAGCAGTTCTTC. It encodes CASSDSPGVNEQFF.

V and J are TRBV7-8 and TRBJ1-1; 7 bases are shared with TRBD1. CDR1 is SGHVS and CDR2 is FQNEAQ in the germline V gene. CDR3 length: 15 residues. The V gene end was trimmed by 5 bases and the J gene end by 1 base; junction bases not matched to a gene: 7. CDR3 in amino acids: CASSTLGQTNTEAFF. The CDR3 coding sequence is TGTGCCAGCAGCACCTTGGGACAGACGAACACTGAAGCTTTCTTT.

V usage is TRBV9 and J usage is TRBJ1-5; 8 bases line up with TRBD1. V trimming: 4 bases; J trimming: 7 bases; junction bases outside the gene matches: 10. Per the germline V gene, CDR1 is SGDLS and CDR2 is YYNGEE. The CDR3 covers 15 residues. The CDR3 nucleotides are TGTGCCAGCAGCCCCTACGACAGGGGAGCCCAGCCCCAGCATTTT. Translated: CASSPYDRGAQPQHF.

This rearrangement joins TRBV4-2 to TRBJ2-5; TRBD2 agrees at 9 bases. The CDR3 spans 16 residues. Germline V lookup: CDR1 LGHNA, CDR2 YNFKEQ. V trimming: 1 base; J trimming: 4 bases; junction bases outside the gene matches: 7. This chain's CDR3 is CASSQAASGESETQYF. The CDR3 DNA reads TGTGCCAGCAGCCAAGCGGCTAGCGGGGAATCAGAGACCCAGTACTTC.

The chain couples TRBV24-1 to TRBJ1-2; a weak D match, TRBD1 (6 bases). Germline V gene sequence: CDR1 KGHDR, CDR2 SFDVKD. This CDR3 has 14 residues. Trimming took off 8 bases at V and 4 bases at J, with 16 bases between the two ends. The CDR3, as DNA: TGTGCCACCAAATTCAGGGGCGGAGGCTATGGCTACACCTTC. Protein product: CATKFRGGGYGYTF.

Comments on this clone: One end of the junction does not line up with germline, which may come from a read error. CDR3 coding DNA: TGTGCTAGTGGTCTGGTGGCAGGGGTCCCGAACACTGAAGCTTTCTTT. Translating gives CASGLVAGVPNTEAFF. V and J are TRBV12-5 and TRBJ1-1; weak D call: TRBD1 (6 bases). Germline V CDR1 and CDR2: LGHNT, FRNRAP. This CDR3 comprises 16 residues.

The CDR3 sequence is CSVPRRGLGGNTIYF. CDR3 bases: TGCAGCGTACCTCGGCGGGGGCTTGGTGGAAACACCATATATTTT. The rearrangement uses TRBV29-1 and TRBJ1-3; D perhaps matches TRBD1 (6 bases). The CDR3 is 15 residues long. Trimming removed 6 bases from V and 3 bases from J, with 18 bases in between. Germline CDR1 and CDR2: SQVTM and ANQGSEA. Full variable domain (remainder filled in from reference TRBV29-1 and TRBJ1-3): SAVISQKPSRDICQRGTSLTIQCQVDSQVTMMFWYRQQPGQSLTLIATANQGSEATYESGFVIDKFPISRPNLTFSTLTVSNMSPEDSSIYLCSVPRRGLGGNTIYFGEGSWLTVV.

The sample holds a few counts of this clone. This CDR3 is CATSDPTVTTGYTF. For the CDR3, the DNA is TGTGCCACCAGTGATCCGACTGTCACGACGGGCTACACCTTC. V and J are TRBV24-1 and TRBJ1-2; D is uncertain. The length of the CDR3 is 14 residues. V lost 3 bases and J 8 bases, leaving 15 bases between the germline ends. Germline assignment: CDR1 KGHDR and CDR2 SFDVKD.

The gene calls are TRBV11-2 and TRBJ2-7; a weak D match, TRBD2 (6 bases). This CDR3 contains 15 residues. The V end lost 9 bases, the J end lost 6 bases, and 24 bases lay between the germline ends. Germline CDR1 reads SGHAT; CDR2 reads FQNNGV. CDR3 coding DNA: TGTGCCAGTCATACCCCAGGCGGGGCCCCCAGCGAGCAGTACTTC. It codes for CASHTPGGAPSEQYF.

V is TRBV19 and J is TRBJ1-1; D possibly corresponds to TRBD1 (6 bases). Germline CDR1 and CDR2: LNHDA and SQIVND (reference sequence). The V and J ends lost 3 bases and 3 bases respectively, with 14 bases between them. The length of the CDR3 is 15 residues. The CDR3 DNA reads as TGTGCCAGTAGTATGGGGGGGCTCGGTTACACTGAAGCTTTCTTT. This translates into CASSMGGLGYTEAFF.

In DNA form, the CDR3 reads TGCGCCAGCTCAATAAGCGCCGGAGGGCCATCCGATACGCAGTATTTT. Translating it yields CASSISAGGPSDTQYF. The rearrangement links TRBV5-1 to TRBJ2-3; possibly TRBD2 for D (6 bases). The CDR3 covers 16 residues. Per the germline V gene, CDR1 is SGHRS and CDR2 is YFSETQ. Trimming stripped 7 bases from V and 6 bases from J, with 24 bases between.

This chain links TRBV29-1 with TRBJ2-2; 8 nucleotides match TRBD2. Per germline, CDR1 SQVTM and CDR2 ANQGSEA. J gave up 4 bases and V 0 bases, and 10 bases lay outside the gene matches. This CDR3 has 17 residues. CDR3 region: CSVEDRRASGRTGELFF. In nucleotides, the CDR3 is TGCAGCGTTGAAGATCGGAGGGCTAGCGGGCGCACCGGGGAGCTGTTTTTT.

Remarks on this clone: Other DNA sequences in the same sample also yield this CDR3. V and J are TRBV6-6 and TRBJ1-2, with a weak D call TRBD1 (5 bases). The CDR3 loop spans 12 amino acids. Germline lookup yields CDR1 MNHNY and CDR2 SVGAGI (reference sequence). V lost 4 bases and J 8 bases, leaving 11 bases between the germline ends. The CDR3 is CASSSQAGGYTF. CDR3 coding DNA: TGTGCCAGCAGTTCACAGGCCGGAGGCTACACCTTC.

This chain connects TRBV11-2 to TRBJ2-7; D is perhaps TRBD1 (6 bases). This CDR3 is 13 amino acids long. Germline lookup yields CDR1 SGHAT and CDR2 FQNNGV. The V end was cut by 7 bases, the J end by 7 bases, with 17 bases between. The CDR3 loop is CASKASGGREQYF. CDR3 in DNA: TGTGCCAGCAAGGCCTCTGGGGGCAGGGAGCAGTACTTC.

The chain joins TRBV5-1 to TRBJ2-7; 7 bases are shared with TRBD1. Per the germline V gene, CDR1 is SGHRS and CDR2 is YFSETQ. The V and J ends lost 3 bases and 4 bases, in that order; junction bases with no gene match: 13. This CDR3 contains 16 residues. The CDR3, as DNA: TGCGCCAGCAGCTCTCACCCGGGACAGTCAGGGTACGAGCAGTACTTC. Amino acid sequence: CASSSHPGQSGYEQYF.

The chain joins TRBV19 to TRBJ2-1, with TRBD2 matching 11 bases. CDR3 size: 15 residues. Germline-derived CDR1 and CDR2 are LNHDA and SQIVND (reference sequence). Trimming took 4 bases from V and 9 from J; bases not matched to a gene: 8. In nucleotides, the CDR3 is TGTGCCAGTAGTAGGGCTAGCGGGGGGTTCGGTGAGCAGTTCTTC. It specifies CASSRASGGFGEQFF.

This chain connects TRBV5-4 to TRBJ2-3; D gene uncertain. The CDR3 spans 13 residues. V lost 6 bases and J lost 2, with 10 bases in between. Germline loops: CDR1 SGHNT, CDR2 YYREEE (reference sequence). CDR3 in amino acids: CASTPPYTDTQYF. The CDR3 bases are TGTGCCAGCACCCCCCCTTACACAGATACGCAGTATTTT.

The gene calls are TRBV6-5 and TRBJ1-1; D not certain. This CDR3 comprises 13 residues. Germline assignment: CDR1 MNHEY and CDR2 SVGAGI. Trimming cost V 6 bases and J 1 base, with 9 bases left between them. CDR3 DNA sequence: TGTGCCAGCAGGCGGGTAGGGAACACTGAAGCTTTCTTT. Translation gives CASRRVGNTEAFF.

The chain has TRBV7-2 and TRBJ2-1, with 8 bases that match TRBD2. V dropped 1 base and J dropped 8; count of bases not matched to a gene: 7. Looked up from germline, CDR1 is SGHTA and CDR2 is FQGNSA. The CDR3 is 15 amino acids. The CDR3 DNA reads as TGTGCCAGCAGCTTAGTTCTAGCGGGTAGCTATGAGCAGTTCTTC. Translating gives CASSLVLAGSYEQFF.

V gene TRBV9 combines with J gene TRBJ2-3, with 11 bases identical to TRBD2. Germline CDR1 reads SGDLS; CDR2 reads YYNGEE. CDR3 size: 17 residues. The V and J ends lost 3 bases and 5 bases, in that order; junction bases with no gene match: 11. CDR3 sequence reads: CASSAIAGLAVKDTQYF. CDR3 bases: TGTGCCAGCAGCGCTATAGCGGGACTAGCGGTGAAAGATACGCAGTATTTT.

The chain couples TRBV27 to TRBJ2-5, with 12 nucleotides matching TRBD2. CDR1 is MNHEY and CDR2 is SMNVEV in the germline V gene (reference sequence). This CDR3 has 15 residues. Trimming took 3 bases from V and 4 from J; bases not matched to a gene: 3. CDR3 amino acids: CASSFSSGGGETQYF. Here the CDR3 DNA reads TGTGCCAGCAGTTTTTCTAGCGGGGGGGGAGAGACCCAGTACTTC.

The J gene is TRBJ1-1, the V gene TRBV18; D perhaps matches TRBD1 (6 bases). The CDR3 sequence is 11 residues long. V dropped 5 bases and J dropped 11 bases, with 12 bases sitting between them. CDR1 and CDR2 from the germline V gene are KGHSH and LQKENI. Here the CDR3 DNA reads TGTGCCAGCTCATCGGACAGAGAGGCTTTCTTT. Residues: CASSSDREAFF.

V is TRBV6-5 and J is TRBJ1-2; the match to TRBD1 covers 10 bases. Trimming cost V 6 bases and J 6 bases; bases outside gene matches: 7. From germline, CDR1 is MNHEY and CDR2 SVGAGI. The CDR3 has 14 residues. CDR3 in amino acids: CASSPGTGEHGYTF. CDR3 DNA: TGTGCCAGCAGCCCCGGGACAGGGGAGCATGGCTACACCTTC.

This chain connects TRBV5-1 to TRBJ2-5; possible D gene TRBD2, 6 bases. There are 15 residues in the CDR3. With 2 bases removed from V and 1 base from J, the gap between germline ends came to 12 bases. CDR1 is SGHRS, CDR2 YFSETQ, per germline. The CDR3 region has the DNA TGCGCCAGCAGCTTAGGGACTCCCGTCCAAGAGACCCAGTACTTC. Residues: CASSLGTPVQETQYF.

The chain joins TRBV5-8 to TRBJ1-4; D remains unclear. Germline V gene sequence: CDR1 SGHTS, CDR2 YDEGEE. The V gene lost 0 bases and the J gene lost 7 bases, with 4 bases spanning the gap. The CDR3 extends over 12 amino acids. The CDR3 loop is CASSLVLEKLFF. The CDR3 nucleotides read TGTGCCAGCAGCTTGGTTCTTGAAAAACTGTTTTTT.

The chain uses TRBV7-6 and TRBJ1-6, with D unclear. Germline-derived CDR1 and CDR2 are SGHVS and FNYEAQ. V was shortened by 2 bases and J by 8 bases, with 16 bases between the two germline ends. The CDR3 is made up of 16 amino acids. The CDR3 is CASSLLGVGTYSPLHF. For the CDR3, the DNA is TGTGCCAGCAGCTTACTAGGTGTCGGAACTTATTCACCCCTCCACTTT.